This T cell receptor (beta chain) derives from a study of blood T cell repertoires in COVID-19 (dated by TCRdb to 2020 to 2021). For context, the study as a whole: Samples covering the acute and convalescent phases of COVID-19 were provided by collaborators in the United States, Italy and Spain. A freely available public database, intended as a resource for researchers studying the immune response to SARS-CoV-2, is where the repertoires were released. The prospective study material was composed of cDNA or gDNA derived from T cells, B-cell-depleted T cells, or PBMCs. Where available, HLA class I and class II types were obtained from metadata supplied by the sample provider rather than from assay-based typing. Samples came from the ongoing ImmuneRACE study (first 160 participants) plus 1,254 subjects from 6 global collaborators. A de-identified subject ID, COVID-19 status, age in years and sex were almost always included in the sample metadata. Subjects who had been exposed to COVID-19, were actively infected with it, or had recovered from it provided the deeply sampled blood TCRbeta repertoires that made up the dataset. Overall study outcomes, separate from this receptor: Clinical and demographic metadata were provided uncurated, with the amount varying by source and participant.

Here V drops 5 bases and J drops 4 bases, and the junction holds 4 bases not matched to any gene. The germline V gene supplies CDR1 MNHEY and CDR2 SVGAGI. Measured from the cysteine to the phenylalanine, the CDR3 is 14 residues long. Only the CDR3 region is kept as DNA, spanning 42 bases read in frame from base 1. At one collaborating source in Seattle, patients were enrolled during active infection and were followed longitudinally through the course of disease. Whole blood was collected in K2EDTA tubes by collaborating institutions according to the institutions' own protocols. For TCRbeta analysis, collaborators shipped samples as frozen whole blood, isolated PBMCs, or DNA extracted from either of those sample types. As for this clone: This receptor's antigen is unknown. No much larger clonotype is one base removed from it; base qualities were not supplied.

TCRbeta CDR3 regions were amplified from genomic DNA using the immunoSEQ Assay, a bias-controlled multiplex PCR. Concerning the study's data processing: The number of nucleated cells in each sample was estimated by amplification of reference gene primers within the assay. To quantify the absolute abundance of each unique TCRbeta CDR3 rearrangement, sequence reads were collapsed and filtered. For each sample, productive Simpson clonality was calculated as the square root of Simpson's diversity index across productive rearrangements. TCRdb stores this immuneACCESS table with in-frame sequences only. Part of the clones is absent; in the studies checked, under half of the shortfall reflects unresolved V genes, and no reason is known for the rest. V and J calls and clone size follow that table, whereas D and trimming were derived from the DNA. Across this sample there are 150,000 to 200,000 clones, with 86% seen only once. About 10% of the sample comes from the top ten.

This TCR derives from a woman between 55 and 75 years old with COVID-19, enrolled during active disease. Here the chain combines TRBV6-5 and TRBJ2-3, with 9 middle bases fitting TRBD1. Sequencing input: peripheral blood. The CDR3 loop reads CASSTGQGADTQYF. In nucleotides, the sequence is TGTGCCAGCAGTACGGGACAGGGTGCAGATACGCAGTATTTT.